This T cell receptor beta chain comes out of a study of T cell responses to AZD1222 COVID-19 vaccine. Libraries were prepared by immunoSEQ multiplex PCR; TCRdb keeps only in-frame clonotypes and omits some of them. The table includes about 84,000 clones, around 85% detected once. This CDR3 has 14 residues. Germline trimming cut 4 bases from V and 7 bases from J; bases unmatched to any gene: 5. CDR1 and CDR2 (germline): SGHTS, YDEGEE. The material sequenced was peripheral blood, taken 28 days after the second AZD1222 dose. The source is an adult who received the AZD1222 COVID-19 vaccine. The chain combines TRBV5-8 with TRBJ1-6; 7 nucleotides agree with TRBD1. The CDR3 DNA reads TGTGCCAGCAGCCACGGGACAGCGAATTCACCCCTCCACTTT. Translation: CASSHGTANSPLHF.